Listed below are T cell receptor beta chains from one sample, sequenced in a study of OX40 agonist ivuxolimab in advanced cancers. Some clones are missing from TCRdb's copy, which holds only in-frame ones; the method was immunoSEQ multiplex PCR. Of roughly 86,000 clones in the sample, around nine tenths were seen once. Sequenced material: CD4+ or CD8+ T cells sorted from blood, taken in a trial of the OX40 agonist ivuxolimab. The receptors here all came from an adult with an advanced solid tumor such as melanoma, head and neck, liver or kidney cancer. The CDR3 runs from the conserved cysteine through the conserved F or W.

v_gene: TRBV5-1
CDR3aa: CASSLDAGGDEQFF

v_gene: TRBV5-4
CDR3aa: CASSPQGGEKLFF

v_gene: TRBV28
CDR3aa: CASRDTSGSFQFF

v_gene: TRBV7-2
CDR3aa: CASNIPPNEQFF

v_gene: TRBV9
CDR3aa: CASSPQGRVGANVLTF

v_gene: TRBV7-2
CDR3aa: CASCRLATYNEQFF

v_gene: TRBV10-3
CDR3aa: CAISEAPGQGAKTEAFF

v_gene: TRBV7-6
CDR3aa: CASSPGRGNTGELFF

v_gene: TRBV7-6
CDR3aa: CASSLAVGLAGEQFF

v_gene: TRBV14
CDR3aa: CASSQEGLAYEQFF

v_gene: TRBV9
CDR3aa: CASTVSGRSTDTQYF

v_gene: TRBV7-9
CDR3aa: CASSLNTGSGANVLTF

v_gene: TRBV5-6
CDR3aa: CASSVVGQGGIGSFF

v_gene: TRBV6-5
CDR3aa: CASSRQGPSYEQYF